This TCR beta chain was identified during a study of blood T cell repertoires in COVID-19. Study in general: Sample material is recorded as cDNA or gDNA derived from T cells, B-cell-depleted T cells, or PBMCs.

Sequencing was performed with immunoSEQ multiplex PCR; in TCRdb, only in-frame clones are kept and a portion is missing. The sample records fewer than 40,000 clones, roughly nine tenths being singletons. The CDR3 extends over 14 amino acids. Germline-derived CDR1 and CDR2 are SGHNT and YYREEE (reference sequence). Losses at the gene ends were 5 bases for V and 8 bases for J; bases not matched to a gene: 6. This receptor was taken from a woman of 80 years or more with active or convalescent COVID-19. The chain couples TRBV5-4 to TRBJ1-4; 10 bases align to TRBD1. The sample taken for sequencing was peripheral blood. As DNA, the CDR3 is TGTGCCAGCAGTTCGACAGGGGGCAGCGAAAAACTGTTTTTT. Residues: CASSSTGGSEKLFF.